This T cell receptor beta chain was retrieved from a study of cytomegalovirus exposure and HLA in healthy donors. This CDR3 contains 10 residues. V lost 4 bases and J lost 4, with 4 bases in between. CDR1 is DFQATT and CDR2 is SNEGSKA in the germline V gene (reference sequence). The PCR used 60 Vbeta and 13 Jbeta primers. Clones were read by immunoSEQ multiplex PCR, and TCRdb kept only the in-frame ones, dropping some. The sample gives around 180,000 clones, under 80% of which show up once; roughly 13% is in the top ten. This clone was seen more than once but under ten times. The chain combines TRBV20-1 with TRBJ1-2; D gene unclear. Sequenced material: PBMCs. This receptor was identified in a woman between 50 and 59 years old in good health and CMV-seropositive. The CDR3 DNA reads TGCAGTGCTAACTTCTATGGCTACACCTTC. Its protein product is CSANFYGYTF.